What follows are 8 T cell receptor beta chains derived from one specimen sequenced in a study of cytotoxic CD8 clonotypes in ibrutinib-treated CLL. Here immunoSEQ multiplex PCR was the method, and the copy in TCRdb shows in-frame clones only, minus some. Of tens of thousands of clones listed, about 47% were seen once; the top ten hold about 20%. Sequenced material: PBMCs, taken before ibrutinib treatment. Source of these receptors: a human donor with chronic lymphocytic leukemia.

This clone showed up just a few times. Here the CDR3 reads CASSQNSGVGTDTQYF. Here the CDR3 DNA reads TGCGCCAGCAGCCAGAATAGCGGGGTAGGGACAGATACGCAGTATTTT. The J gene is TRBJ2-3, the V gene TRBV4-1; 8 bases line up with TRBD2. CDR1 is MGHRA, CDR2 YSYEKL, per germline. This CDR3 region has 16 residues. The V and J ends lost 3 bases and 3 bases, in that order; junction bases with no gene match: 8.

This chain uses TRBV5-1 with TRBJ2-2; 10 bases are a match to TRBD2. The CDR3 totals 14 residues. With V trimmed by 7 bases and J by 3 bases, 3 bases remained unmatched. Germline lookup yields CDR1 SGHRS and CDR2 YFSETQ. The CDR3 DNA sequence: TGCGCCAGCGAGCGGGGGGGCGACACCGGGGAGCTGTTTTTT. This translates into CASERGGDTGELFF.

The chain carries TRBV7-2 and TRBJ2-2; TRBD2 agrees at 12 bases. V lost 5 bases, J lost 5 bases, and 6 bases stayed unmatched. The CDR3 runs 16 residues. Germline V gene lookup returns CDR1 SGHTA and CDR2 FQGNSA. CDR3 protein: CASSQPTSGRTGELFF. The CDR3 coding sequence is TGTGCCAGCAGCCAACCCACTAGCGGGAGGACCGGGGAGCTGTTTTTT.

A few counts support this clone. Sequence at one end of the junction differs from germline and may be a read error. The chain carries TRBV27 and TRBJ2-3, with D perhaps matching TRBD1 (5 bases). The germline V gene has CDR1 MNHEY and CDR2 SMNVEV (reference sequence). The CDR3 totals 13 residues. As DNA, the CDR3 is TGTGCCAGCAGTTTAGGACCAACAGGTACGCAGTATTTT. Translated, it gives CASSLGPTGTQYF.

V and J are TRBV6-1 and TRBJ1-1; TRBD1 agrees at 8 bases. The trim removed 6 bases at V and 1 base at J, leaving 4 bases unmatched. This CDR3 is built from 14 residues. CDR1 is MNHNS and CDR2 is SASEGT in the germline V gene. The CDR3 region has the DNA TGTGCCAGCAGACCGGGACAGGAGAACACTGAAGCTTTCTTT. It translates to CASRPGQENTEAFF.

The CDR3 sequence: CASSPQGTGNTIYF. The CDR3 coding sequence is TGCGCCAGCAGCCCGCAGGGGACTGGAAACACCATATATTTT. This chain connects TRBV5-1 to TRBJ1-3, with D tentatively TRBD1 (6 bases). Trimming removed 4 bases from V and 2 bases from J, with 10 bases in between. CDR1 is SGHRS and CDR2 is YFSETQ in the germline V gene. The CDR3 extends over 14 amino acids.

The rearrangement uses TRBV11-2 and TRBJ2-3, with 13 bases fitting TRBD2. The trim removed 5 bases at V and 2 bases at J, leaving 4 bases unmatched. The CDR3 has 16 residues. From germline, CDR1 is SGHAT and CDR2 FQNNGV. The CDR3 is CASSQLAGGVTDTQYF. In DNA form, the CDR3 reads TGTGCCAGCAGCCAACTAGCGGGGGGGGTCACAGATACGCAGTATTTT. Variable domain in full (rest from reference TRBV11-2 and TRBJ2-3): EAGVAQSPRYKIIEKRQSVAFWCNPISGHATLYWYQQILGQGPKLLIQFQNNGVVDDSQLPKDRFSAERLKGVDSTLKIQPAKLEDSAVYLCASSQLAGGVTDTQYFGPGTRLTVL.

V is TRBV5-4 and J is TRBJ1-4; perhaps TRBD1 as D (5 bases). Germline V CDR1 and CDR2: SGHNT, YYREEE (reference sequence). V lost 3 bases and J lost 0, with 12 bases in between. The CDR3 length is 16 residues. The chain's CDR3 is CASSSRGGATNEKLFF. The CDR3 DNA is TGTGCCAGCAGCTCCCGGGGGGGGGCAACTAATGAAAAACTGTTTTTT.